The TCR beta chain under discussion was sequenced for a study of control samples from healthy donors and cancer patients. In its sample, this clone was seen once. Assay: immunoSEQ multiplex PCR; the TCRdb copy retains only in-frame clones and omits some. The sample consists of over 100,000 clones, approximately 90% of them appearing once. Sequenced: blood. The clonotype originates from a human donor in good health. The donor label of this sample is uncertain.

The CDR3 DNA reads as TGTGCCAGCAGCTGGGCTGGGACAGGGCCTCGAAAACTGTTTTTT. Encoded protein: CASSWAGTGPRKLFF. V gene TRBV27 combines with J gene TRBJ1-4; the match to TRBD1 covers 9 bases. The V gene's germline CDR1 is MNHEY and CDR2 SMNVEV (reference sequence). The CDR3 spans 15 residues. V lost 6 bases to trimming and J lost 10 bases; unmatched junction nucleotides: 12.